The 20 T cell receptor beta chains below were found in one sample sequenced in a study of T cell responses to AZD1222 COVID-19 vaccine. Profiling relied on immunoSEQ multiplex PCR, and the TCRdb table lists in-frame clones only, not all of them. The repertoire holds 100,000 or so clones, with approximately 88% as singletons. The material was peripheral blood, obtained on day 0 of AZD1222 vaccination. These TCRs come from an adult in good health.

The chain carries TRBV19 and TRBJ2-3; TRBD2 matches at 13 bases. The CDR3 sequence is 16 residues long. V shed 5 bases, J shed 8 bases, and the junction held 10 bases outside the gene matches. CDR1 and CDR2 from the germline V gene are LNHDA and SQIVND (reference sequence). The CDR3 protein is CASSELAGGYFGTQYF. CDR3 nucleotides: TGTGCCAGTAGTGAACTAGCGGGGGGGTACTTTGGTACGCAGTATTTT.

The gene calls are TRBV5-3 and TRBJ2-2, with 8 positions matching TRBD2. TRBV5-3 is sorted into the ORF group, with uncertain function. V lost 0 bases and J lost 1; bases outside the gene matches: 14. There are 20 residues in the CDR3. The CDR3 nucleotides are TGTGCCAGAAGCTTGGGGTTAGCGGGGAGGGCTATCAAGAACACCGGGGAGCTGTTTTTT. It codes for CARSLGLAGRAIKNTGELFF.

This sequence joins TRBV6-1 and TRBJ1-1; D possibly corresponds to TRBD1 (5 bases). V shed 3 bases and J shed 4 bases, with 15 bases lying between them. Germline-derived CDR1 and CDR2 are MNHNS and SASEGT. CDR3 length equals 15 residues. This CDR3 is CASSDRVGLVTEAFF. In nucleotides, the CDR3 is TGTGCCAGCAGTGACAGGGTGGGGTTGGTCACTGAAGCTTTCTTT.

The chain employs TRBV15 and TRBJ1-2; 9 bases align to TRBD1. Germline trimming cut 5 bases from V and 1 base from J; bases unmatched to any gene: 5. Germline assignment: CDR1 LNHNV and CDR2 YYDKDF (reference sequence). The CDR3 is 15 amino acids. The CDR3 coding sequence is TGTGCCACCAGCGGCCACAGGGGGCTTAACTATGGCTACACCTTC. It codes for CATSGHRGLNYGYTF.

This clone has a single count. The CDR3 bases are TGCAGCGTTGGAGACAGGGTAAGCTATGAGCAGTTCTTC. It specifies CSVGDRVSYEQFF. V and J are TRBV29-1 and TRBJ2-1; 7 bases are a match to TRBD1. The CDR3 contains 13 residues. The germline V gene encodes CDR1 SQVTM and CDR2 ANQGSEA. After removal of 4 bases from V and 8 bases from J, the junction contained 8 bases not matched to a gene.

This CDR3 reads CASSDLGIADTQYF. In nucleotides, the CDR3 is TGTGCCAGCAGTGACCTGGGGATAGCAGATACGCAGTATTTT. This chain joins TRBV6-4 and TRBJ2-3; D unresolved. V was cut by 2 bases and J by 4 bases, with 10 bases left in between. The CDR3 covers 14 residues. Germline V gene data show CDR1 as MRHNA and CDR2 as SNTAGT.

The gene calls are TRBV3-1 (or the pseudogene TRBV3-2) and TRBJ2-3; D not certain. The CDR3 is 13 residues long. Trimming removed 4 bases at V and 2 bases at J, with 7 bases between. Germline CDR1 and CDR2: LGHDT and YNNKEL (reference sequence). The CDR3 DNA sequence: TGTGCCAGCAGCCTCATACTCACAGATACGCAGTATTTT. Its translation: CASSLILTDTQYF.

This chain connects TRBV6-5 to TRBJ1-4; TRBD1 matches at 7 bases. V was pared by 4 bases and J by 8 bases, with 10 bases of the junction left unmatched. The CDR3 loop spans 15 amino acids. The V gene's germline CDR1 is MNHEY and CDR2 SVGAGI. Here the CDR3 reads CASSSPTGREEKLFF. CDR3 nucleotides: TGTGCCAGCAGTTCCCCGACAGGGCGGGAGGAAAAACTGTTTTTT.

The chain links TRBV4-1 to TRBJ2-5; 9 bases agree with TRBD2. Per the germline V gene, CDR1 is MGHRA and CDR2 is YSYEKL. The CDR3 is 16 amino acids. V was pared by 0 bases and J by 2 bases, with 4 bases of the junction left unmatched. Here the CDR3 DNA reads TGCGCCAGCAGCCAAGATTTGGCGGGGGGGCAAGAGACCCAGTACTTC. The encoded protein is CASSQDLAGGQETQYF.

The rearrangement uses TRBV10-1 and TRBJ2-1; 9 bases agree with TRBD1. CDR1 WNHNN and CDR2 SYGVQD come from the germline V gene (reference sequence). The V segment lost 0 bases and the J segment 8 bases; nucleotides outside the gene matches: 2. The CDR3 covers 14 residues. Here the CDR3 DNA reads TGCGCCAGCAGTGAGTCGGGGACAGGGCATGAGCAGTTCTTC. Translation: CASSESGTGHEQFF.

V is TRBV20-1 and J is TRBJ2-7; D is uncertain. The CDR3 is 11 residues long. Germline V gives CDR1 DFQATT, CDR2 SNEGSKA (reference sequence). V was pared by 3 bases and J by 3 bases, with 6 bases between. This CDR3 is CSARSDYEQYF. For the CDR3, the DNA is TGCAGTGCTAGGTCCGACTACGAGCAGTACTTC.

The CDR3, as DNA: TGTGCCAGCAGCCCTGGGTTGTTGAACACTGAAGCTTTCTTT. Amino acid sequence: CASSPGLLNTEAFF. The chain links TRBV7-9 to TRBJ1-1; D uncertain. Germline CDR1 is SEHNR and CDR2 is FQNEAQ (reference sequence). The CDR3 sequence is 14 residues long. Trimming took 5 bases from V and 0 from J, leaving 10 bases between them.

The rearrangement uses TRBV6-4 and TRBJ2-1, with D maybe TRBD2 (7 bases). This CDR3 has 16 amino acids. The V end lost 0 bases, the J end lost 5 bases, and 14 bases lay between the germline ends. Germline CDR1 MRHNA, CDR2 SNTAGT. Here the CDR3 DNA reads TGTGCCAGCAGTGACTCTGTGAGGGGGGGAGACAATGAGCAGTTCTTC. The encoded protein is CASSDSVRGGDNEQFF.

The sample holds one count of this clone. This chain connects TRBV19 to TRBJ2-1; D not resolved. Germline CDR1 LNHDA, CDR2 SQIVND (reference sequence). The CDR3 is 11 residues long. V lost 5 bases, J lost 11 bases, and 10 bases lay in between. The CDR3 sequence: CASSFKVQQFF. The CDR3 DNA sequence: TGTGCCAGTAGTTTTAAGGTGCAGCAGTTCTTC.

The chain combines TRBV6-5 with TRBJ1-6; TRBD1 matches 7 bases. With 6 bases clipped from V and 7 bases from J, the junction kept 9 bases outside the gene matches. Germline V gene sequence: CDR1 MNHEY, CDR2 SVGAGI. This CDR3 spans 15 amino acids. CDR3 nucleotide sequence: TGTGCCAGCAGCCGACAGGGTTCGGGAAATTCACCCCTCCACTTT. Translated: CASSRQGSGNSPLHF.

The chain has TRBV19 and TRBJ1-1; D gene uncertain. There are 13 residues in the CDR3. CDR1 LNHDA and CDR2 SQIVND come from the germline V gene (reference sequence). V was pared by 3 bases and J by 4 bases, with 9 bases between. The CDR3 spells CASSIGVGTEAFF. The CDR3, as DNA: TGTGCCAGTAGTATCGGGGTTGGCACTGAAGCTTTCTTT.

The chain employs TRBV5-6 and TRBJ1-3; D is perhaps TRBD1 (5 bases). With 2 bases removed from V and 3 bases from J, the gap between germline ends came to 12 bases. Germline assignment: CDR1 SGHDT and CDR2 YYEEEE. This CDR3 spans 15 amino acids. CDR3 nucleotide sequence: TGTGCCAGCAGCTTTAGGGGAATAAGTGGAAACACCATATATTTT. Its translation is CASSFRGISGNTIYF.

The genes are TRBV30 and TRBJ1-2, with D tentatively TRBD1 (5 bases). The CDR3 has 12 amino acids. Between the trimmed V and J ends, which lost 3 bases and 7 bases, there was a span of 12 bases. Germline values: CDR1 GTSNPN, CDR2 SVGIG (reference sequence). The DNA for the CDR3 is TGTGCCTGGAGGGTCGGGACGGGTGGCTACACCTTC. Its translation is CAWRVGTGGYTF.

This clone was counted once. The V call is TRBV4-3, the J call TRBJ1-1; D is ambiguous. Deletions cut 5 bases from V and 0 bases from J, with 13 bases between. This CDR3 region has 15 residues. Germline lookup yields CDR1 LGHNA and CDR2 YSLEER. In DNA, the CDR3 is TGCGCCAGCAGCGTAGGGTGGGAAATGAACACTGAAGCTTTCTTT. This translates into CASSVGWEMNTEAFF.

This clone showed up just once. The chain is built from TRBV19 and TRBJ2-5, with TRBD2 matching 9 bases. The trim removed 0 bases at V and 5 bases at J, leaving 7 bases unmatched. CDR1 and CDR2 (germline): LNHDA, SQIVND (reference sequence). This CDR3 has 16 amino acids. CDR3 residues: CASSIDRSSGGETQYF. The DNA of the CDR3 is TGTGCCAGTAGTATAGATCGGAGTAGCGGGGGTGAGACCCAGTACTTC.